Here is one T cell receptor beta chain with its context. A much larger clonotype is one base distant, so this may be a read error. This sample is drawn from a study of blood T cells in healthy people across ages. The CDR3 has 11 amino acids. Trimming pared 6 bases from V and 11 bases from J, leaving 16 bases between. CDR1 and CDR2 (germline): SQVTM, ANQGSEA. Primers used in a second PCR of about 7 to 11 cycles were a sample-barcoded 5' primer and a J-beta primer mix. From the 5' RACE reads, TCRdb called clonotypes with MiXCR, one entry per CDR3 protein. The table lists about 1,000,000 distinct CDR3 sequences, under 45% of them singletons.

This receptor was taken from a woman aged 55-70 years in good health. The rearrangement joins TRBV29-1 to TRBJ2-5; no clear D gene. The sequenced sample consisted of blood. The CDR3 nucleotides are TGCAGCGTCCAGAGTTACAATGAGCAGTACTTC. It yields the protein CSVQSYNEQYF.